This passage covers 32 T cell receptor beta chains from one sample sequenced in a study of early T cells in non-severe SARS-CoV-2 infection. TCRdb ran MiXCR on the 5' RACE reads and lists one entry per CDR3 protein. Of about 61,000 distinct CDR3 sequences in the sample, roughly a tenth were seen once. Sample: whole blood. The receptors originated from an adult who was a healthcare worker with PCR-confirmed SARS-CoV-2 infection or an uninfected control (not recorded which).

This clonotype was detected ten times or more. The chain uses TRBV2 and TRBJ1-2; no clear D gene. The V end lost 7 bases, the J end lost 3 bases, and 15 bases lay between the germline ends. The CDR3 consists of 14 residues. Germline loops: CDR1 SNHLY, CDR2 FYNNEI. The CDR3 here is CASNARPADYGYTF. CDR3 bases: TGTGCCAGCAACGCTCGGCCAGCCGACTATGGCTACACCTTC.

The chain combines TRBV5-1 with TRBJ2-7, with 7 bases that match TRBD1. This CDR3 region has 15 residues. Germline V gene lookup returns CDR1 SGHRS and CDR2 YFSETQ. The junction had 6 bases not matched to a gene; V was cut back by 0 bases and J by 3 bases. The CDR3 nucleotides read TGCGCCAGCAGCTTGGTTGGGACAGATTACTACGAGCAGTACTTC. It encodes CASSLVGTDYYEQYF.

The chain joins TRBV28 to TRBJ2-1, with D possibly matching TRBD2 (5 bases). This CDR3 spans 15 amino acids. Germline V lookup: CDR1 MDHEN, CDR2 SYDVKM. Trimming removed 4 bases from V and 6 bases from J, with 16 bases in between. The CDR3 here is CASSSFGRGANEQFF. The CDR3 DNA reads TGTGCCAGCAGTTCTTTTGGACGGGGAGCCAATGAGCAGTTCTTC.

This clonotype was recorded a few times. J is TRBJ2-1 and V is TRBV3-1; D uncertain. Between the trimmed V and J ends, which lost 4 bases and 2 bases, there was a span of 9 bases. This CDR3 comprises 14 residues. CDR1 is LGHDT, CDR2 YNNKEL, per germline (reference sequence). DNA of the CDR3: TGTGCCAGCAGCCCTGGGTGGCCCTACAATGAGCAGTTCTTC. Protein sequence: CASSPGWPYNEQFF.

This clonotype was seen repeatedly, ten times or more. Written as DNA, the CDR3 is TGCGCCAGCAGCTTGGCCCAGCGGGGGGCCACAGATACGCAGTATTTT. Its protein product is CASSLAQRGATDTQYF. The V gene is TRBV5-1, the J gene TRBJ2-3; 9 bases match TRBD2. Germline lookup yields CDR1 SGHRS and CDR2 YFSETQ. The CDR3 runs 16 residues. With 0 bases clipped from V and 2 bases from J, the junction kept 4 bases outside the gene matches.

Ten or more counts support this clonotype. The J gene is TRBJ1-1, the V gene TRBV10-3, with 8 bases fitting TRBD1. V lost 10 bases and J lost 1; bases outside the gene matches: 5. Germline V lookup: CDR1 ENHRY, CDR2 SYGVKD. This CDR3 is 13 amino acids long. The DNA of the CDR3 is TGTGCCACCGAAGGACAGGGGAACACTGAAGCTTTCTTT. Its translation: CATEGQGNTEAFF.

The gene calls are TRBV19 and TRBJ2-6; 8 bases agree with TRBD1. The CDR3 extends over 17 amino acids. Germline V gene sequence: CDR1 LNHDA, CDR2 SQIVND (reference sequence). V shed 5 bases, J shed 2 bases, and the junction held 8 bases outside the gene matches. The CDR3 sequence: CASSLQGASTGANVLTF. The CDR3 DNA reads TGTGCCAGTAGTCTCCAGGGGGCATCAACTGGGGCCAACGTCCTGACTTTC.

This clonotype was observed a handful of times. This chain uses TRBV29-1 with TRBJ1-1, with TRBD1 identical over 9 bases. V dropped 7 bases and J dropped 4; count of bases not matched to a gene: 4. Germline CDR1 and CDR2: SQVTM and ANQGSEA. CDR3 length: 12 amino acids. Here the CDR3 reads CSATGGGTEAFF. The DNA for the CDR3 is TGCAGCGCGACAGGGGGGGGCACTGAAGCTTTCTTT. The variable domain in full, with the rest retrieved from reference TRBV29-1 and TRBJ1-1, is SAVISQKPSRDICQRGTSLTIQCQVDSQVTMMFWYRQQPGQSLTLIATANQGSEATYESGFVIDKFPISRPNLTFSTLTVSNMSPEDSSIYLCSATGGGTEAFFGQGTRLTVV.

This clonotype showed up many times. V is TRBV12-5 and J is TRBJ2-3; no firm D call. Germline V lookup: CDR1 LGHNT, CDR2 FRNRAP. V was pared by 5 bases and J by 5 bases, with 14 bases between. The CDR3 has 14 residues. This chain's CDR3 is CASGPPPTGDTQYF. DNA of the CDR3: TGTGCTAGTGGTCCCCCCCCGACGGGAGATACGCAGTATTTT.

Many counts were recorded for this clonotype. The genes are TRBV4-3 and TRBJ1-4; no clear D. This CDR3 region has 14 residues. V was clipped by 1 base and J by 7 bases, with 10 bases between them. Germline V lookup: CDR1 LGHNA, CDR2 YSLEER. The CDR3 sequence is CASSQGTGPEKLFF. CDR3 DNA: TGCGCCAGCAGCCAAGGGACCGGGCCTGAAAAACTGTTTTTT.

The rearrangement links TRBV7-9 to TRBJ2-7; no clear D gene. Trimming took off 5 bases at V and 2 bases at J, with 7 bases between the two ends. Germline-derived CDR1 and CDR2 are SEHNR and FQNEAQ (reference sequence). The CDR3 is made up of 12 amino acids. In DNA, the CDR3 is TGTGCCAGCAGCCCAAATACCTACGAGCAGTACTTC. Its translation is CASSPNTYEQYF.

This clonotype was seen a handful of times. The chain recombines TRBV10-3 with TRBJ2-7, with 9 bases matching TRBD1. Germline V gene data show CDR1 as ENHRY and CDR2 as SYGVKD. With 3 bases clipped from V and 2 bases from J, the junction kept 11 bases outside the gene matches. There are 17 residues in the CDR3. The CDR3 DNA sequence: TGTGCCATCAGTGACCCAGGACAGGGGCTAAATCCCTACGAGCAGTACTTC. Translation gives CAISDPGQGLNPYEQYF.

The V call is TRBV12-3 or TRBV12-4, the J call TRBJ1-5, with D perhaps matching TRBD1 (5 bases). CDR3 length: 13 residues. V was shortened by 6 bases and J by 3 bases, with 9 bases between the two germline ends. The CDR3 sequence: CASSGTDNQPQHF. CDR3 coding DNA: TGTGCCAGCAGCGGGACCGACAATCAGCCCCAGCATTTT.

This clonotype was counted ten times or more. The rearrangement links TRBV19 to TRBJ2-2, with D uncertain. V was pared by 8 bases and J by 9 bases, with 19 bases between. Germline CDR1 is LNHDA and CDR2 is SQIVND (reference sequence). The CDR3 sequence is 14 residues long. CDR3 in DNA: TGTGCCAGTTCCAGCCAAGGCACCCCCAGGGAGCTGTTTTTT. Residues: CASSSQGTPRELFF. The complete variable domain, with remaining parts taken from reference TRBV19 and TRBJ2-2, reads DGGITQSPKYLFRKEGQNVTLSCEQNLNHDAMYWYRQDPGQGLRLIYYSQIVNDFQKGDIAEGYSVSREKKESFPLTVTSAQKNPTAFYLCASSSQGTPRELFFGEGSRLTVL.

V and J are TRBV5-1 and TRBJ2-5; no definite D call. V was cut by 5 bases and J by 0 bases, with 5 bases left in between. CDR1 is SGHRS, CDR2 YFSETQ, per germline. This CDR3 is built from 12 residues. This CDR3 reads CASRPNQETQYF. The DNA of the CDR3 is TGCGCCAGCAGACCTAACCAAGAGACCCAGTACTTC.

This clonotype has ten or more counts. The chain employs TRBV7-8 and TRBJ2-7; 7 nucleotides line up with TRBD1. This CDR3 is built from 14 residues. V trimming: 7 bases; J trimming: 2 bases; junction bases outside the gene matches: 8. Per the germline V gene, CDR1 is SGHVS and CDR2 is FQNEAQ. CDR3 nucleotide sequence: TGTGCCAGCACCCCCAGGGACAGCCCCTACGAGCAGTACTTC. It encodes CASTPRDSPYEQYF.

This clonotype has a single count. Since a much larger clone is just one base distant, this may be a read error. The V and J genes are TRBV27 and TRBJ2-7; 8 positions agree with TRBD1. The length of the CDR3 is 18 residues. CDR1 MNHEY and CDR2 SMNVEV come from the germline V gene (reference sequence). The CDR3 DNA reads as TGTGCCAGCAGTTTCCTCCGGCACAGGGGGACAATACCCTACGAGCAGTGCTTC. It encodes CASSFLRHRGTIPYEQCF.

This chain's CDR3 is CASSSPGQYLEQYF. In nucleotides, the CDR3 is TGTGCCAGCAGTTCGCCGGGACAGTATCTCGAGCAGTACTTC. The chain is built from TRBV6-5 and TRBJ2-7; the match to TRBD1 covers 7 bases. There are 14 residues in the CDR3. The V gene end was trimmed by 4 bases and the J gene end by 6 bases; junction bases not matched to a gene: 9. Germline loops: CDR1 MNHEY, CDR2 SVGAGI.

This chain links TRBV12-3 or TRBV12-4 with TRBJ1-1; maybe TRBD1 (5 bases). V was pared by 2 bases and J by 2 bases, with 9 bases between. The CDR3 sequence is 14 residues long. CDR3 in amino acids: CASSLQGPNTEAFF. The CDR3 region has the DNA TGTGCCAGCAGTTTACAGGGACCCAACACTGAAGCTTTCTTT.

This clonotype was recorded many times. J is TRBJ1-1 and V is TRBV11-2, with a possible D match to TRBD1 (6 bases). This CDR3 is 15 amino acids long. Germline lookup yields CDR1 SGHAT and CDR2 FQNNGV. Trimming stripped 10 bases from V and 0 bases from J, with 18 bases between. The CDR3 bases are TGTGCCACCCGACCCATAGGGGGACTGAACACTGAAGCTTTCTTT. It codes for CATRPIGGLNTEAFF.

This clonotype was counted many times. CDR3: CSARPTGRTEAFF. CDR3 in DNA: TGCAGTGCTAGACCCACAGGGCGGACGGAAGCTTTCTTT. The chain links TRBV20-1 to TRBJ1-1, with D possibly being TRBD1 (6 bases). The ends were cut back, 2 bases at V and 8 bases at J, with 15 bases in the middle. Germline CDR1 reads DFQATT; CDR2 reads SNEGSKA (reference sequence). There are 13 residues in the CDR3.

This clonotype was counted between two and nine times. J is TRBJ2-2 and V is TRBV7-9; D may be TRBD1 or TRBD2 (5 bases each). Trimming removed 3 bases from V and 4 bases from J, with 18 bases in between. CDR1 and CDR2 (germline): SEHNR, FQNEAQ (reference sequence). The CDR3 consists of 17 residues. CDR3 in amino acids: CASSFGRALGSTGELFF. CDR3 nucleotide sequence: TGTGCCAGCAGCTTTGGCAGGGCGTTGGGGAGCACCGGGGAGCTGTTTTTT.

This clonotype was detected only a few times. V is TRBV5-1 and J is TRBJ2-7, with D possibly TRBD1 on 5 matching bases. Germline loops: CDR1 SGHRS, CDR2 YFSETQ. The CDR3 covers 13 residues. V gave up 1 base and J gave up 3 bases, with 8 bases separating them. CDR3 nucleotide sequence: TGCGCCAGCAGCTTGACAGGATTCTACGAGCAGTACTTC. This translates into CASSLTGFYEQYF.

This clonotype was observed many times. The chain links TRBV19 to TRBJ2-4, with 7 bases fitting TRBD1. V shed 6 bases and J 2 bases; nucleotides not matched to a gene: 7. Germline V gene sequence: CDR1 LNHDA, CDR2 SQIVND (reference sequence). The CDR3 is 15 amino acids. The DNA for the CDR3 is TGTGCCAGTAGGATGACAGGGCTTACCAAAAACATTCAGTACTTC. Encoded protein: CASRMTGLTKNIQYF.

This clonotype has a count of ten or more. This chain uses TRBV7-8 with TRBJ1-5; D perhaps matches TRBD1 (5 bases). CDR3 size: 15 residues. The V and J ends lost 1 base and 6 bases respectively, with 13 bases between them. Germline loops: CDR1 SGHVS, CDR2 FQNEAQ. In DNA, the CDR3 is TGTGCCAGCAGCTTAGTGCAGGGCCCCTCTCAGCCCCAGCATTTT. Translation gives CASSLVQGPSQPQHF.

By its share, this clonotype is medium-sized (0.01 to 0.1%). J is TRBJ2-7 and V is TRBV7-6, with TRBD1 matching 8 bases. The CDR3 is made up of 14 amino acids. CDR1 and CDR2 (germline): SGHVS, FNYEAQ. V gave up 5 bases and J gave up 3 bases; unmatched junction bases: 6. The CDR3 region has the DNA TGTGCCAGCAGCCCCGGGACAGGAGACTACGAGCAGTACTTC. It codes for CASSPGTGDYEQYF.

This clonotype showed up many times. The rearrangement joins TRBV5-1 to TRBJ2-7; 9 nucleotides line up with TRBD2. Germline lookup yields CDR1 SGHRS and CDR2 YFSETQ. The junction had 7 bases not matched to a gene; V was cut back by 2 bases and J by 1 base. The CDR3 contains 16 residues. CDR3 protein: CASSFSPSGVSYEQYF. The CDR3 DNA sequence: TGCGCCAGCAGCTTCTCCCCTAGCGGGGTTTCCTACGAGCAGTACTTC.

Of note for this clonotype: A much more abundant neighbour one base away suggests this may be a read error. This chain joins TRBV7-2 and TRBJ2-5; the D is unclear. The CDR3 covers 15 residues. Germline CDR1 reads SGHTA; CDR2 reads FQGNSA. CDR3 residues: CASSSPDHIRLAQCF. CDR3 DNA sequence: TGTGCCAGCAGCTCCCCGGACCATATCCGATTGGCCCAGTGCTTC. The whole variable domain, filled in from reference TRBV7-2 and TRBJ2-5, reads GAGVSQSPSNKVTEKGKDVELRCDPISGHTALYWYRQSLGQGLEFLIYFQGNSAPDKSGLPSDRFSAERTGGSVSTLTIQRTQQEDSAVYLCASSSPDHIRLAQCFGPGTRLLVL.

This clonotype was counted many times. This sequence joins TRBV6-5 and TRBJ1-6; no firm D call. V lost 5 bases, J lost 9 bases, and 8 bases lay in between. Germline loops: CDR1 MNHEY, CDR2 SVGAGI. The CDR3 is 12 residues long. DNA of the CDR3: TGTGCCAGCAGTGCCGATGGTTCACCCCTCCACTTT. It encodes CASSADGSPLHF.

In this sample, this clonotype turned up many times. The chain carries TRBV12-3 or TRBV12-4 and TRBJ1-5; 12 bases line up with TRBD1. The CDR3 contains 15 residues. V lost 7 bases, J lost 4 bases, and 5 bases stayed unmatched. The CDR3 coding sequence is TGTGCCAGCAAGGGGACAGGGGGCGGGAATCAGCCCCAGCATTTT. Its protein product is CASKGTGGGNQPQHF.

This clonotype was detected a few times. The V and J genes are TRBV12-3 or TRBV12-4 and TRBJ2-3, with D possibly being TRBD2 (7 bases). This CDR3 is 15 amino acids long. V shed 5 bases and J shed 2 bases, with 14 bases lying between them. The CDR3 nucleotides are TGTGCCAGCAGTCGACCGGGGGGCCTCACAGATACGCAGTATTTT. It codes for CASSRPGGLTDTQYF.

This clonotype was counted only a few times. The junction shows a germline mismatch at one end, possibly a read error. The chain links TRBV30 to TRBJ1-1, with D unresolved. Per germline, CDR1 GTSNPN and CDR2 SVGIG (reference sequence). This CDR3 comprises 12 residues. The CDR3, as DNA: TGTGCCTGGAAAAGGCCAAACACCGAAGCTTTCTTT. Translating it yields CAWKRPNTEAFF.